The 5 T cell receptor beta chains in this list originate from one sample, sequenced in a study of blood T cells in healthy people across ages. Alongside a J-beta primer mix, a sample-barcoded 5' primer served in a second PCR lasting about 7 to 11 cycles. TCRdb used MiXCR to reprocess the 5' RACE reads, holding one entry per CDR3 protein. The sample has about 1.4 million distinct CDR3 sequences, around 55% seen once. Source material: blood. The receptors come from a man aged 18 to 29 in good health.

V is TRBV10-3 and J is TRBJ2-5; tentative D call: TRBD1 (7 bases). Trimming left V 8 bases short and J 3 bases short, with 16 bases between. The CDR3 has 14 amino acids. The V gene's germline CDR1 is ENHRY and CDR2 SYGVKD. The CDR3 nucleotides read TGTGCCATCCAAAAAGGGGGGACAGAAGAGACCCAGTACTTC. It translates to CAIQKGGTEETQYF.

The chain has TRBV6-2 or TRBV6-3 and TRBJ2-7; D may be TRBD2 (5 bases). The length of the CDR3 is 15 residues. Trimming pared 5 bases from V and 5 bases from J, leaving 19 bases between. Looked up from germline, CDR1 is MNHEY and CDR2 is SVGEGT. CDR3 in DNA: TGTGCCAGCAGTAGCGGTGGGGAATCCGTCCACGAGCAGTACTTC. Translating it yields CASSSGGESVHEQYF.

This clonotype was counted only a few times. The chain carries TRBV30 and TRBJ2-7; D gene ambiguous. The CDR3 is 11 residues long. In germline, CDR1 is GTSNPN, CDR2 SVGIG (reference sequence). The CDR3 region has the DNA TGTGGTGCAGATACTACCTACGAGCAGTACTTC. Its translation is CGADTTYEQYF.

The chain employs TRBV24-1 and TRBJ2-2; 10 bases fit TRBD1. The V gene end was trimmed by 4 bases and the J gene end by 5 bases; junction bases not matched to a gene: 6. The CDR3 runs 16 residues. Germline V lookup: CDR1 KGHDR, CDR2 SFDVKD. CDR3 region: CATSDLGQGRTGELFF. Written as DNA, the CDR3 is TGTGCCACCAGTGACCTGGGACAGGGGAGGACCGGGGAGCTGTTTTTT.

This clonotype was counted a few times. The chain joins TRBV5-5 to TRBJ2-1; 9 nucleotides agree with TRBD2. After removal of 4 bases from V and 4 bases from J, the junction contained 15 bases not matched to a gene. Looked up from germline, CDR1 is SGHKS and CDR2 is YYEKEE (reference sequence). The CDR3 is 18 residues long. In nucleotides, the CDR3 is TGTGCCAGCAGCCTGATTTCTGGCGCTAGCGGGATTTACAATGAGCAGTTCTTC. This encodes CASSLISGASGIYNEQFF.